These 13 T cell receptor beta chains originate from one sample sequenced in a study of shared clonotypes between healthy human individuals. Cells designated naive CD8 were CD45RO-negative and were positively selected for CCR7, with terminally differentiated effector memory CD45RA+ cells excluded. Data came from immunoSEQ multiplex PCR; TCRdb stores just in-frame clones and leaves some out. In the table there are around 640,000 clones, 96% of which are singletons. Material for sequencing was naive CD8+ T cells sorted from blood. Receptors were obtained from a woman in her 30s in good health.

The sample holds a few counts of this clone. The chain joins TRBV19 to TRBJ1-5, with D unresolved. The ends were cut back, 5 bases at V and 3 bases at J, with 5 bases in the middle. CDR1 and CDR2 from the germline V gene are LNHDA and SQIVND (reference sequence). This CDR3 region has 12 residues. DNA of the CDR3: TGTGCCAGTAGTTTGCACAATCAGCCCCAGCATTTT. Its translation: CASSLHNQPQHF.

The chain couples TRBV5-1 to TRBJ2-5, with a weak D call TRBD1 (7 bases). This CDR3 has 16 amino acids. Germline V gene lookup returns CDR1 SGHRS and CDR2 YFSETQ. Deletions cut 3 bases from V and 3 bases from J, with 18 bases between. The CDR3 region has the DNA TGCGCCAGCAGCTATTGGGGGGACGGGACAGAAGAGACCCAGTACTTC. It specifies CASSYWGDGTEETQYF.

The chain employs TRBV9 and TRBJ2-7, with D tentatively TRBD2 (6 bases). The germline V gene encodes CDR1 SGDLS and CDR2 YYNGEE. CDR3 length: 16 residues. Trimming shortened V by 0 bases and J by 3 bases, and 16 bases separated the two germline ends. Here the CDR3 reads CASSVEVGGEDYEQYF. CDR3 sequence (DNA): TGTGCCAGCAGCGTAGAGGTGGGAGGTGAAGACTACGAGCAGTACTTC.

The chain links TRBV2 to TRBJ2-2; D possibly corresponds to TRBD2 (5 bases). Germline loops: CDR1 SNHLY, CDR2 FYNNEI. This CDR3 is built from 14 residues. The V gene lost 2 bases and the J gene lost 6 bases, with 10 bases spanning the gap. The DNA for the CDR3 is TGTGCCAGCAGTGAATATCGGGATCCCGGGGAGCTGTTTTTT. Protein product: CASSEYRDPGELFF.

The CDR3 reads CASRADTQYF. CDR3 sequence (DNA): TGTGCCTCGAGGGCGGATACGCAGTATTTT. This chain links TRBV7-9 with TRBJ2-3; tentatively, D is TRBD2 (5 bases). This CDR3 comprises 10 residues. V lost 11 bases and J 6 bases, leaving 9 bases between the germline ends. Per the germline V gene, CDR1 is SEHNR and CDR2 is FQNEAQ (reference sequence).

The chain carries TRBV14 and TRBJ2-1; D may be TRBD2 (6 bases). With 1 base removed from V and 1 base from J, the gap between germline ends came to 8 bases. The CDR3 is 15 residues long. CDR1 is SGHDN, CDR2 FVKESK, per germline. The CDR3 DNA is TGTGCCAGCAGCCAAGGACTAGTATCCTACAATGAGCAGTTCTTC. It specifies CASSQGLVSYNEQFF. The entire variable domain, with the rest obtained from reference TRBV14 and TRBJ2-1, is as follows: EAGVTQFPSHSVIEKGQTVTLRCDPISGHDNLYWYRRVMGKEIKFLLHFVKESKQDESGMPNNRFLAERTGGTYSTLKVQPAELEDSGVYFCASSQGLVSYNEQFFGPGTRLTVL.

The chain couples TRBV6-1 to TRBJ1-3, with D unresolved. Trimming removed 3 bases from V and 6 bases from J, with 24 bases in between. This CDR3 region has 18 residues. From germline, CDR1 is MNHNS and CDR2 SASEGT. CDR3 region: CASSEWGPTVLHENTIYF. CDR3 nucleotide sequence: TGTGCCAGCAGTGAGTGGGGTCCCACCGTCCTTCATGAAAACACCATATATTTT.

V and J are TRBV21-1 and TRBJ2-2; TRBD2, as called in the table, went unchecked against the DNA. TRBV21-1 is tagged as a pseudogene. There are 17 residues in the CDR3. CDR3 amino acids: CASSKGGEGRYTGELFF. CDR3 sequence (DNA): TGTGCCAGCAGCAAAGGAGGGGAGGGGAGGTACACCGGGGAGCTGTTTTTT.

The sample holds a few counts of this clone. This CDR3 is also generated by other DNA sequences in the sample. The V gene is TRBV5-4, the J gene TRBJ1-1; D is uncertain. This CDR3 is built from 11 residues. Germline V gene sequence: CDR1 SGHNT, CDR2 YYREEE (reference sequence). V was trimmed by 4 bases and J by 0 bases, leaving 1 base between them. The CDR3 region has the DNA TGTGCCAGCAGCGTGAACACTGAAGCTTTCTTT. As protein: CASSVNTEAFF.

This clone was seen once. The CDR3 loop is CASSPGWERTGELFF. CDR3 bases: TGTGCCAGCAGCCCCGGTTGGGAGAGGACCGGGGAGCTGTTTTTT. The chain couples TRBV2 to TRBJ2-2; maybe TRBD2 (5 bases). The CDR3 has 15 residues. Looked up from germline, CDR1 is SNHLY and CDR2 is FYNNEI. The ends were cut back, 6 bases at V and 5 bases at J, with 16 bases in the middle.

The CDR3 DNA reads TGTGCCACCAGCGAGCGACTAGCGGGAGAGTCCTACAATGAGCAGTTCTTC. The encoded protein is CATSERLAGESYNEQFF. The genes are TRBV15 and TRBJ2-1; TRBD2 aligns across 12 bases. The CDR3 consists of 17 residues. The germline gives CDR1 LNHNV, CDR2 YYDKDF (reference sequence). The V segment lost 5 bases and the J segment 1 base; nucleotides outside the gene matches: 6.

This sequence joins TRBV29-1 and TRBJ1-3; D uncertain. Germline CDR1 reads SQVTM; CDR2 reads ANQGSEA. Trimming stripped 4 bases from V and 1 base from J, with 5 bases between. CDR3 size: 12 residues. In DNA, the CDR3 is TGCAGCGTTGTCGATTCTGGAAACACCATATATTTT. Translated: CSVVDSGNTIYF.

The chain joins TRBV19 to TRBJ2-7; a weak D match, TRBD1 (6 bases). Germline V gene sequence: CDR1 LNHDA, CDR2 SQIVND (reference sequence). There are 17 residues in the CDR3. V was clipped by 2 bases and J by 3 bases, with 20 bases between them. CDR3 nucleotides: TGTGCCAGTAGTATATACCCAAGATCGGACAGTAACTACGAGCAGTACTTC. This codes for CASSIYPRSDSNYEQYF.